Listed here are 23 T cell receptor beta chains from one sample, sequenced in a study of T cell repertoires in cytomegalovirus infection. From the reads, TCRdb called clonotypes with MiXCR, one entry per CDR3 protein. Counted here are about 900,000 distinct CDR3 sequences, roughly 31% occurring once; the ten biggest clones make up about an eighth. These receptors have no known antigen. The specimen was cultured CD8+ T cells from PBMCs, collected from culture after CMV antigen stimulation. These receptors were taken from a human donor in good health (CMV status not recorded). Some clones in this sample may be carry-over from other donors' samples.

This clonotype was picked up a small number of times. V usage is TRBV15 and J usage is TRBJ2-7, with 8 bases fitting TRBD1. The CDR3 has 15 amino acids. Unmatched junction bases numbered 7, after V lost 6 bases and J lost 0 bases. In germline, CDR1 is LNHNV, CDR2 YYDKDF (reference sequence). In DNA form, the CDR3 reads TGTGCCACCAGTCCCCCGGACAGGGCCTCCTACGAGCAGTACTTC. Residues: CATSPPDRASYEQYF.

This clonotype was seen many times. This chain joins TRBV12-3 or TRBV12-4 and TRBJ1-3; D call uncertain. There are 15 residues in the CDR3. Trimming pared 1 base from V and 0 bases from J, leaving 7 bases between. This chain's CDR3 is CASSLDRDSGNTIYF. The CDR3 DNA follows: TGTGCCAGCAGTTTAGACAGAGACTCTGGAAACACCATATATTTT.

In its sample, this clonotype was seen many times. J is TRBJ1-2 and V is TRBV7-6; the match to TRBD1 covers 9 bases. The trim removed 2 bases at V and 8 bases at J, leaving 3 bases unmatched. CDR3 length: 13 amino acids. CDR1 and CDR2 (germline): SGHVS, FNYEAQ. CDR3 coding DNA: TGTGCCAGCAGCTTAAACAGGGGGCAAGGCTACACCTTC. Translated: CASSLNRGQGYTF.

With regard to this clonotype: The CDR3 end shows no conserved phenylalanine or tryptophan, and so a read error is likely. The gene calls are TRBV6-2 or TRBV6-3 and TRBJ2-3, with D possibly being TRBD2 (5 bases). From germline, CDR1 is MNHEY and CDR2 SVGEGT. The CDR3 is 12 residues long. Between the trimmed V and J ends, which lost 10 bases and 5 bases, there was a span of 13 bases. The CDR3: CATALLGDTQYS. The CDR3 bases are TGTGCCACCGCCCTACTAGGAGATACGCAGTATTCT.

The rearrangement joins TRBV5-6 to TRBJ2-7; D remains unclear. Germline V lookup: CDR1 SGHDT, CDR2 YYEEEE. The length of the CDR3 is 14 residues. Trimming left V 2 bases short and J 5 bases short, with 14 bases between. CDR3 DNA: TGTGCCAGCAGCTTCGCACCCCGTCCCGACGAGCAGTACTTC. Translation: CASSFAPRPDEQYF.

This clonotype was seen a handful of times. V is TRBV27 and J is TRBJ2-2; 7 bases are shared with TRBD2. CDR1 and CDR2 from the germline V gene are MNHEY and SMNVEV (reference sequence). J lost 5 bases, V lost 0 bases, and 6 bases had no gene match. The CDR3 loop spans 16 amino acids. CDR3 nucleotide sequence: TGTGCCAGCAGTTTATCAGGGAGGGGTGGGACCGGGGAGCTGTTTTTT. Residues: CASSLSGRGGTGELFF.

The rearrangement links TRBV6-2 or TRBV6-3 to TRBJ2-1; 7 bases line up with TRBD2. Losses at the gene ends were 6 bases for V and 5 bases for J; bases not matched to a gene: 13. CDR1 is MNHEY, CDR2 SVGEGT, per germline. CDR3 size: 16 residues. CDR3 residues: CASRSLWGGSHNEQFF. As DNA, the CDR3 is TGTGCCAGCAGGTCTCTTTGGGGGGGGTCCCACAATGAGCAGTTCTTC.

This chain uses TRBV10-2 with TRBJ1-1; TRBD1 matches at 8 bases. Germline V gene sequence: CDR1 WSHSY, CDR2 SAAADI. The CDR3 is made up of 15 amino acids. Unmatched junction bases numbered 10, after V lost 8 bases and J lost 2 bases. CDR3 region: CASETGARSNTEAFF. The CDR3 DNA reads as TGCGCCAGCGAGACAGGGGCGCGCAGTAACACTGAAGCTTTCTTT.

CDR3 in DNA: TGTGCCAGCAGTTCTACTAGCGGTAATCATCGAACCGGGGAGCTGTTTTTT. Translated: CASSSTSGNHRTGELFF. The rearrangement joins TRBV28 to TRBJ2-2, with 8 bases lining up with TRBD2. Germline V CDR1 and CDR2: MDHEN, SYDVKM. The CDR3 is 17 residues long. The ends lost 4 bases at V and 5 bases at J; junction bases unmatched: 12.

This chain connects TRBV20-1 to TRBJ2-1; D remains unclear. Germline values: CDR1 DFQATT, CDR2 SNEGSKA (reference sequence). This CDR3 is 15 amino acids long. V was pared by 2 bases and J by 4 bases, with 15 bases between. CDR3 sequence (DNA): TGCAGTGCTAGATCAAGGGAAGGCCTTTACAATGAGCAGTTCTTC. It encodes CSARSREGLYNEQFF.

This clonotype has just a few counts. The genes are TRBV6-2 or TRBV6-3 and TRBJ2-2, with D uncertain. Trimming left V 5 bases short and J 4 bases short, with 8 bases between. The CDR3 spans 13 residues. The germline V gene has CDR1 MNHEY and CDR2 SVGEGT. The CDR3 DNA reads TGTGCCAGCAGTGCTATGGGCACCGGGGAGCTGTTTTTT. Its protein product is CASSAMGTGELFF.

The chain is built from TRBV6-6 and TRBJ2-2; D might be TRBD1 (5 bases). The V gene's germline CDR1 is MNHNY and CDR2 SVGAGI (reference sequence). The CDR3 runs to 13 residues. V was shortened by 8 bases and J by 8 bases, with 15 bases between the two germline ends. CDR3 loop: CASLAGSSGELFF. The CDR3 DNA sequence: TGTGCCAGCCTGGCAGGGTCTTCGGGGGAGCTGTTTTTT.

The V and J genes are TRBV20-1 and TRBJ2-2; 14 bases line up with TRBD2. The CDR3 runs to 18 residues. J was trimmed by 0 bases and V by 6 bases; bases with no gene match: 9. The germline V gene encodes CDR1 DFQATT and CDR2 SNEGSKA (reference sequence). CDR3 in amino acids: CSANPGLAGATNTGELFF. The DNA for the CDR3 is TGCAGTGCGAACCCGGGACTAGCGGGGGCCACGAACACCGGGGAGCTGTTTTTT.

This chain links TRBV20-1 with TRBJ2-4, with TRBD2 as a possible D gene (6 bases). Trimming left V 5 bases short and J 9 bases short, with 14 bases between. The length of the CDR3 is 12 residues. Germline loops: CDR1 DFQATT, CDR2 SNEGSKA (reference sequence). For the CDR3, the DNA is TGCAGTGCTCTCTCGGGAGTGGGCATTCAGTACTTC. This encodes CSALSGVGIQYF.

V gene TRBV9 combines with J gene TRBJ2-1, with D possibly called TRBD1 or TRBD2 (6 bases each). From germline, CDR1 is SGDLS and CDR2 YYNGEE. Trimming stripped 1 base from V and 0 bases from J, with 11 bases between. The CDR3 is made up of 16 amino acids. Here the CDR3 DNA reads TGTGCCAGCAGCGTATTAGGGGGGAGCTCCTACAATGAGCAGTTCTTC. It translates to CASSVLGGSSYNEQFF. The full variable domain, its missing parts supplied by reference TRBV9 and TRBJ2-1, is DSGVTQTPKHLITATGQRVTLRCSPRSGDLSVYWYQQSLDQGLQFLIQYYNGEERAKGNILERFSAQQFPDLHSELNLSSLELGDSALYFCASSVLGGSSYNEQFFGPGTRLTVL.

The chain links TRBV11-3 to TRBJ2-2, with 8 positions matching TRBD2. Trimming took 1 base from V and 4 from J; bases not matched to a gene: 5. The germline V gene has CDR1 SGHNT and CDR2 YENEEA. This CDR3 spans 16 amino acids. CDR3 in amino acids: CASSLVSSGLTGELFF. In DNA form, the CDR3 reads TGTGCCAGCAGCTTAGTGTCTAGCGGGCTCACCGGGGAGCTGTTTTTT.

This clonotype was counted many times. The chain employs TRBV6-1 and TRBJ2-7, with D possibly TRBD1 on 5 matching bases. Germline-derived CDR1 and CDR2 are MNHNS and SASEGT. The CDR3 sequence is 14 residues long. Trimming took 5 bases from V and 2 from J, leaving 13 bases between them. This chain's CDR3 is CASSPLGRAYEQYV. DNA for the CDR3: TGTGCCAGCAGTCCTCTGGGCAGGGCCTACGAGCAGTACGTC.

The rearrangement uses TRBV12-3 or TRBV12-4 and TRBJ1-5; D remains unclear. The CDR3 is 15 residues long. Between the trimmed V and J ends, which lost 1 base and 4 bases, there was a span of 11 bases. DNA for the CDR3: TGTGCCAGCAGTTTAGGGCTTTACGAGAATCAGCCCCAGCATTTT. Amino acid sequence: CASSLGLYENQPQHF.

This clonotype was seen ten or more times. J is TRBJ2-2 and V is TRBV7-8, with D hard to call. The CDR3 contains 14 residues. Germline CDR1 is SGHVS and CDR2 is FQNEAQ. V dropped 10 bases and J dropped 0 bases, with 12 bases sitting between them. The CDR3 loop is CAIHRDSNTGELFF. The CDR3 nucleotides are TGTGCCATACACCGAGACTCGAACACCGGGGAGCTGTTTTTT.

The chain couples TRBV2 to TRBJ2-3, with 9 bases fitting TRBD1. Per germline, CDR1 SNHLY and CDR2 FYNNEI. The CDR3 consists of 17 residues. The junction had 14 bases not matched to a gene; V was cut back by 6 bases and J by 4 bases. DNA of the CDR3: TGTGCCAGCAGAGGGAGTGCCGGGACAGGGAATGCAGATACGCAGTATTTT. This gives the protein CASRGSAGTGNADTQYF.

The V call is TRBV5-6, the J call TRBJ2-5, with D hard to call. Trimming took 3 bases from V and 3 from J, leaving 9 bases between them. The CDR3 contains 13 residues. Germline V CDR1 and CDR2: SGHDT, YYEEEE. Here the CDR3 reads CASSWELEETQYF. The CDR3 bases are TGTGCCAGCAGCTGGGAATTGGAAGAGACCCAGTACTTC.

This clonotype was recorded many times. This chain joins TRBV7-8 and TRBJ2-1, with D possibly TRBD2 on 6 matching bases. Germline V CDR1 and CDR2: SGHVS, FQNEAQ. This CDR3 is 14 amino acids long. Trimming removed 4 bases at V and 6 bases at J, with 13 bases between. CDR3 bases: TGTGCCAGCAGCTCCTCGACTAGTACCAATGAGCAGTTCTTC. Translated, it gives CASSSSTSTNEQFF.

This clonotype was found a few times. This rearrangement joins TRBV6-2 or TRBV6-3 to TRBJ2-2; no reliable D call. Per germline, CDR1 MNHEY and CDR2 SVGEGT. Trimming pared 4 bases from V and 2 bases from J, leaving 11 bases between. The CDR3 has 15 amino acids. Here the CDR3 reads CASSSLDKNTGELFF. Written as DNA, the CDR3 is TGTGCCAGCAGTTCACTGGATAAAAACACCGGGGAGCTGTTTTTT.